This TCR beta chain was profiled in a study of Graves' ophthalmopathy and Graves' hyperthyroidism. Study information: The study drew peripheral blood at initial diagnosis, before any treatment.

Findings of the study overall: Most expanded clonotypes in thyroid above 0.001 frequency also showed up in blood.

Amplification from RNA transcripts yielded the TCR beta CDR3 regions. The workflow started with a first-round RT-PCR run with HTBI primers and then moved on to a second-round multiplex PCR. TCRdb redid the calling of the multiplex PCR reads with MiXCR, one entry per CDR3 protein. This sample has hundreds of thousands of distinct CDR3 sequences; about a fifth occur once, and the top ten carry approximately 6.9%. CDR1 is MNHEY and CDR2 is SVGEGT in the germline V gene. V lost 5 bases to trimming and J lost 5 bases; unmatched junction nucleotides: 5. The CDR3 loop spans 15 amino acids. The term stable hyperthyroidism indicated an absence of ophthalmopathy within 18 months of follow-up. Included hyperthyroidism patients were aged 18 to 65 and newly diagnosed (under 2 months' duration). Turning to this clonotype: The antigen remains undetermined.

V usage is TRBV6-2 or TRBV6-3 and J usage is TRBJ2-2; 10 positions match TRBD1. The source material was peripheral blood. The receptor's source is a woman under 30 with stable Graves' hyperthyroidism. Some clones in this sample may be carry-over from other donors' samples. Written as DNA, the CDR3 is TGTGCCAGCAGTGACAGGGGGCCTGGAACCGGGGAGCTGTTTTTT. It translates to CASSDRGPGTGELFF.